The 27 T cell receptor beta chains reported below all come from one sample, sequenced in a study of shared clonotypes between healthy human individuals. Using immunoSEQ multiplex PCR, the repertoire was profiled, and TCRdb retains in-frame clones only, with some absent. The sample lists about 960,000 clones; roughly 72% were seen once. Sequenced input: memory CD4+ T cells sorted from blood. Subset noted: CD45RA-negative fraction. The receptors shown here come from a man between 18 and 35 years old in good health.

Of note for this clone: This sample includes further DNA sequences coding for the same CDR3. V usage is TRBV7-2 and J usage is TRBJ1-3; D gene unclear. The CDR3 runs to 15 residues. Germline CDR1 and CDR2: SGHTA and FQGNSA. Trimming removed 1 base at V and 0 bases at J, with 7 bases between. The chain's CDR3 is CASSLDGSSGNTIYF. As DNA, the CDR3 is TGTGCCAGCAGCTTAGATGGGTCCTCTGGAAACACCATATATTTT.

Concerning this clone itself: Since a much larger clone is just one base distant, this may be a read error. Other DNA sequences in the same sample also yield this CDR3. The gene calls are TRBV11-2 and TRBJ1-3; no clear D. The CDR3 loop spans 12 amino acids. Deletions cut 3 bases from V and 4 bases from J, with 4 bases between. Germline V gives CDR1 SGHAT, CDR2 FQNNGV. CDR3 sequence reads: CASSLGGNTIYF. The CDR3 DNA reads TGTGCCAGCAGCTTGGGCGGAAACACCATATATTTT.

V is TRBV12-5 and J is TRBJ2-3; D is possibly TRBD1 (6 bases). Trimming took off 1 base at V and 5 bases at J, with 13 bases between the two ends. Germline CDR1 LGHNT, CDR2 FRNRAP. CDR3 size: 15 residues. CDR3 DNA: TGTGCTAGTGGTTTGGGACAGGTGTCCAGAGATACGCAGTATTTT. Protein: CASGLGQVSRDTQYF.

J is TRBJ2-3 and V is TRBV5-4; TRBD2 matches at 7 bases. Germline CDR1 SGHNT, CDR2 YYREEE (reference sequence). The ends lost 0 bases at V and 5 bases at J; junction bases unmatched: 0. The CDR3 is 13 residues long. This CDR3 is CASSLGGRDTQYF. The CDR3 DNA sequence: TGTGCCAGCAGCTTGGGCGGGAGAGATACGCAGTATTTT.

The CDR3 sequence: CAISVWVNEKLFF. In DNA form, the CDR3 reads TGTGCCATCAGTGTCTGGGTCAATGAAAAACTGTTTTTT. The chain uses TRBV10-3 and TRBJ1-4; D not resolved. The CDR3 is 13 residues long. Germline V gene sequence: CDR1 ENHRY, CDR2 SYGVKD. V lost 4 bases to trimming and J lost 5 bases, with 8 bases between them.

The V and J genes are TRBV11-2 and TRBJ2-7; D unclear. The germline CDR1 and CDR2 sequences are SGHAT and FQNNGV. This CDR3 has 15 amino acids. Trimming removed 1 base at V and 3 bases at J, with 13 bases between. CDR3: CASSLARARYYEQYF. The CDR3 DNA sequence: TGTGCCAGCAGCTTAGCACGGGCTCGGTACTACGAGCAGTACTTC.

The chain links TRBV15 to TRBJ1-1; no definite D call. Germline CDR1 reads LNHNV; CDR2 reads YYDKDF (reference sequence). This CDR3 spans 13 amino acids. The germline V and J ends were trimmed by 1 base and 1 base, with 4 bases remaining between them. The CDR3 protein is CATSRATNTEAFF. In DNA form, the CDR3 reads TGTGCCACCAGCAGAGCAACGAACACTGAAGCTTTCTTT.

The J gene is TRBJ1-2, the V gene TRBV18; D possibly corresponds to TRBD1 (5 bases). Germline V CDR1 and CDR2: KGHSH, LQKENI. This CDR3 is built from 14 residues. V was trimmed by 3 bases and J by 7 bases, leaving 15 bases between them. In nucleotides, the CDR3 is TGTGCCAGCTCACCCGGAACAGGCCCCGGTGGCTACACCTTC. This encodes CASSPGTGPGGYTF.

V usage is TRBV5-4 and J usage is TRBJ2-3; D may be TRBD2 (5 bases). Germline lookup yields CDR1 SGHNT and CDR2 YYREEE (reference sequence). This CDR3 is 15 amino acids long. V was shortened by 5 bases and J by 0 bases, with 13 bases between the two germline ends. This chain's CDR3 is CASRARGTSTDTQYF. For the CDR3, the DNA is TGTGCCAGCAGGGCCCGGGGTACTAGCACAGATACGCAGTATTTT.

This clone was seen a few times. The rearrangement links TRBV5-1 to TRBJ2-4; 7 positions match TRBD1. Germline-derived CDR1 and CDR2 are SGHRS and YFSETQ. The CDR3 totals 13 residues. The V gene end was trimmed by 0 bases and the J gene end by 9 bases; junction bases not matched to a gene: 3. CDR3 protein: CASSLGTGSIQYF. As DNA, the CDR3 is TGCGCCAGCAGCTTGGGGACAGGCTCCATTCAGTACTTC.

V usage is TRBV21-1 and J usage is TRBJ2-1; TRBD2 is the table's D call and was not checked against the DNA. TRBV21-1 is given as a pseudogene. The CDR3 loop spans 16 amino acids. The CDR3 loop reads CASRGGLAGAYNEQFF. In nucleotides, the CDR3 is TGTGCCAGCAGGGGAGGACTAGCGGGTGCATACAATGAGCAGTTCTTC.

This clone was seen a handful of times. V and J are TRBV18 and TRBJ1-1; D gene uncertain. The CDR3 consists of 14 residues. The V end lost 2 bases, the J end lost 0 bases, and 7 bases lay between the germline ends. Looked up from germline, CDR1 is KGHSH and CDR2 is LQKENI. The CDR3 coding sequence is TGTGCCAGCTCACCAAATATGATGAACACTGAAGCTTTCTTT. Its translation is CASSPNMMNTEAFF.

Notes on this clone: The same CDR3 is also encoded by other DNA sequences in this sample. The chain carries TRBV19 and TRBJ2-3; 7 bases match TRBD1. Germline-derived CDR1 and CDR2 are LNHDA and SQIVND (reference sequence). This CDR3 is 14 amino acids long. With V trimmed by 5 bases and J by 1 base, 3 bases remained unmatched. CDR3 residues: CASSSTGGTDTQYF. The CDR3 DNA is TGTGCCAGTAGTTCTACAGGGGGCACAGATACGCAGTATTTT.

The CDR3 DNA reads as TGTGCCAGCAGCTTAGGCAGTGCAGGGTTCTACGAGCAGTACTTC. This gives the protein CASSLGSAGFYEQYF. This chain links TRBV11-2 with TRBJ2-7; the D gene is possibly TRBD1 (5 bases). Germline V gene sequence: CDR1 SGHAT, CDR2 FQNNGV. This CDR3 is 15 amino acids long. V was pared by 1 base and J by 3 bases, with 13 bases between. Filled out from reference TRBV11-2 and TRBJ2-7, the complete variable domain reads EAGVAQSPRYKIIEKRQSVAFWCNPISGHATLYWYQQILGQGPKLLIQFQNNGVVDDSQLPKDRFSAERLKGVDSTLKIQPAKLEDSAVYLCASSLGSAGFYEQYFGPGTRLTVT.

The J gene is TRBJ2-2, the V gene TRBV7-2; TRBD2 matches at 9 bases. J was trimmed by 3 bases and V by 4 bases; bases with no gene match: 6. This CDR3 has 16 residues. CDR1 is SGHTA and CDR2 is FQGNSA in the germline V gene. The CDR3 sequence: CASSSPAGGYTGELFF. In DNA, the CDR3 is TGTGCCAGCAGCTCTCCGGCGGGAGGGTACACCGGGGAGCTGTTTTTT.

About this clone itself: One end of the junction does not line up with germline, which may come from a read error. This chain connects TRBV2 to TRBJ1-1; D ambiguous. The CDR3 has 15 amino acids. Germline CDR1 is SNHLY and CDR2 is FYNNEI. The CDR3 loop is CASSKAGRMNTEAFF. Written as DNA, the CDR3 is TGTGCCAGCAGTAAAGCTGGGCGTATGAACACTGAAGCTTTCTTT.

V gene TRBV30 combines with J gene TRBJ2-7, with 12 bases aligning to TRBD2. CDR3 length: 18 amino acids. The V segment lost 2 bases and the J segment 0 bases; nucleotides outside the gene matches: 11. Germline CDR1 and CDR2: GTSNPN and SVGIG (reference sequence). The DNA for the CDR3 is TGTGCCTGGAGTTTCACTCGGACTAGCGGGAAACTCTCCTACGAGCAGTACTTC. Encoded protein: CAWSFTRTSGKLSYEQYF.

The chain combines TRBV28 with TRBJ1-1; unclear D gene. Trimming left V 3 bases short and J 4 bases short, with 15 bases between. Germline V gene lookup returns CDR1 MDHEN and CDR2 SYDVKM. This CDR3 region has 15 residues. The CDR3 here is CASSFPASGSTEAFF. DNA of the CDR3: TGTGCCAGCAGTTTCCCTGCTTCGGGAAGCACTGAAGCTTTCTTT.

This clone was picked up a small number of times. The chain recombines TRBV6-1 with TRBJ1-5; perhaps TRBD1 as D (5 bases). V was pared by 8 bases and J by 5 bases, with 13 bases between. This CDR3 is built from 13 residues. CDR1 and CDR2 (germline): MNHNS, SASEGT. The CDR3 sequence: CASGGTWDQPQHF. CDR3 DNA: TGTGCCAGCGGAGGGACCTGGGATCAGCCCCAGCATTTT.

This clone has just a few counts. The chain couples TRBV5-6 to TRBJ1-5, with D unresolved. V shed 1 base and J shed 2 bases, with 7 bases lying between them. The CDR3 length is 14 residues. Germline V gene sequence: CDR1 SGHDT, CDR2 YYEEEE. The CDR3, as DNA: TGTGCCAGCAGCTTGTCCTTTGGCAATCAGCCCCAGCATTTT. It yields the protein CASSLSFGNQPQHF.

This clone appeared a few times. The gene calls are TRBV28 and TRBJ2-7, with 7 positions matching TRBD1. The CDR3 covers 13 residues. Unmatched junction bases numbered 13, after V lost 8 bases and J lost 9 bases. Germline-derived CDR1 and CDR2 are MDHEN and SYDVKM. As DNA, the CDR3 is TGTGCCAGCTATTCCCGGGACAGTAACAGGCAGTACTTC. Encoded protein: CASYSRDSNRQYF.

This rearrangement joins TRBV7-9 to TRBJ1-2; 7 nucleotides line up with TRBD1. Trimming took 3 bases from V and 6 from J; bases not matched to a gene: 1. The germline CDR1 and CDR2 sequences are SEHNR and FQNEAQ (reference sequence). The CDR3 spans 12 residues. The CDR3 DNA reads TGTGCCAGCAGCTTTACAGGGGATGGCTACACCTTC. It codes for CASSFTGDGYTF.

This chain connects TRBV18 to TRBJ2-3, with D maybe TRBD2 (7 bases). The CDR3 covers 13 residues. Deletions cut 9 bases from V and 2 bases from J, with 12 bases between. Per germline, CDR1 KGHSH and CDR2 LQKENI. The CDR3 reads CASAGAITDTQYF. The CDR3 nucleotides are TGTGCCAGTGCGGGGGCGATCACAGATACGCAGTATTTT.

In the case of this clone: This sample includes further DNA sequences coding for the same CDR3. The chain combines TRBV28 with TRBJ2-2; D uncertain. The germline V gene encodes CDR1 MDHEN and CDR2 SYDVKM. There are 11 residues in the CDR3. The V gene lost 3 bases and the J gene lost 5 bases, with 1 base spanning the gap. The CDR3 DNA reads TGTGCCAGCAGTTTGACCGGGGAGCTGTTTTTT. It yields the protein CASSLTGELFF.

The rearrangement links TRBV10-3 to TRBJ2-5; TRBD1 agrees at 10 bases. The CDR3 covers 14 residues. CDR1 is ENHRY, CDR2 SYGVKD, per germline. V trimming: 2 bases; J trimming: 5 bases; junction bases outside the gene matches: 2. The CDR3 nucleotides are TGTGCCATCAGTGAGAGGACAGGGGGGGAGACCCAGTACTTC. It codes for CAISERTGGETQYF.

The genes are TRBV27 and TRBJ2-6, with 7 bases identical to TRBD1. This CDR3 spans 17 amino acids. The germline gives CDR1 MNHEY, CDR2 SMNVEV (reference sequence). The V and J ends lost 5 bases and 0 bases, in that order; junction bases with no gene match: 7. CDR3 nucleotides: TGTGCCAGCAGTCCGGGACAGATTTTCTCTGGGGCCAACGTCCTGACTTTC. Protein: CASSPGQIFSGANVLTF.

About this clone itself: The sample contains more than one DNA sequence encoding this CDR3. CDR3: CASSIEAGGHNEQFF. DNA for the CDR3: TGTGCCAGTAGTATAGAAGCGGGAGGGCACAATGAGCAGTTCTTC. V is TRBV19 and J is TRBJ2-1; 10 bases agree with TRBD2. The CDR3 is 15 residues long. CDR1 LNHDA and CDR2 SQIVND come from the germline V gene (reference sequence). With V trimmed by 0 bases and J by 5 bases, 1 base remained unmatched. Full variable domain (remainder filled in from reference TRBV19 and TRBJ2-1): DGGITQSPKYLFRKEGQNVTLSCEQNLNHDAMYWYRQDPGQGLRLIYYSQIVNDFQKGDIAEGYSVSREKKESFPLTVTSAQKNPTAFYLCASSIEAGGHNEQFFGPGTRLTVL.